This TCR beta chain was recorded in a study of T cells in Graves' hyperthyroidism and ophthalmopathy. This clonotype was found many times. Antigen unknown. TCR beta CDR3 sequences were amplified from RNA transcripts. The TCR CDR3 first-round RT-PCR relied on the HTBI primer set. TCRdb re-called the multiplex PCR reads with MiXCR, one entry per CDR3 protein. The sample yields hundreds of thousands of distinct CDR3 sequences, 13% to 15% seen once. Study-level points and caveats: Blood also carried most thyroid clonotypes expanded above 0.001. Ophthalmopathy, as predicted by the model, came a median 6.5 months after the prediction.

The CDR3 runs 14 residues. V was pared by 3 bases and J by 3 bases, with 15 bases between. Looked up from germline, CDR1 is DFQATT and CDR2 is SNEGSKA (reference sequence). The rearrangement joins TRBV20-1 to TRBJ2-7; D call uncertain. The source material was blood. The clonotype was recovered from a woman aged 60-75 years with Graves' ophthalmopathy. In nucleotides, the CDR3 is TGCAGTGCTAGTGACGGCACCTTCCTCTACGAGCAGTACTTC. It translates to CSASDGTFLYEQYF.